Listed here are 27 T cell receptor beta chains from one sample, sequenced in a study of vaccination and CD4 T cells after COVID-19. Treatment meaning: roughly 11-day PBMC culture with coronavirus spike peptide pools or control peptides (ViraFEST assay). No antigens are known for them. Sequencing of DNA taken from cultured CD4+ T cells relied on the Oncomine TCR Beta short-read assay. TCRdb analysed the PCR reads with MiXCR anew, one entry per CDR3 protein. The table lists about 5,400 distinct CDR3 sequences, over 30% of them singletons. This specimen consisted of CD4+ T cells from blood, cultured in vitro, obtained after SARS-CoV-2 vaccination. The source of these receptors is a human donor who had recovered from COVID-19.

In this sample, this clonotype turned up a few times. The V and J genes are TRBV6-1 and TRBJ1-3, with D possibly TRBD1 on 5 matching bases. Looked up from germline, CDR1 is MNHNS and CDR2 is SASEGT. CDR3 length: 12 amino acids. V was shortened by 6 bases and J by 7 bases, with 10 bases between the two germline ends. This CDR3 reads CASSGRGNTIYF. The CDR3 DNA sequence: TGTGCCAGCAGCGGTCGGGGGAACACCATATATTTT.

This clonotype was seen only a few times. This chain uses TRBV19 with TRBJ1-2; D remains ambiguous. The CDR3 has 11 amino acids. Looked up from germline, CDR1 is LNHDA and CDR2 is SQIVND (reference sequence). The germline V and J ends were trimmed by 4 bases and 8 bases, with 8 bases remaining between them. The CDR3 DNA reads as TGTGCCAGTAGTAGGGGTGGCGGCTACACCTTC. Protein: CASSRGGGYTF.

The rearrangement uses TRBV9 and TRBJ1-6; no reliable D call. V was pared by 0 bases and J by 0 bases, with 13 bases between. Germline V lookup: CDR1 SGDLS, CDR2 YYNGEE. The length of the CDR3 is 18 residues. The CDR3 reads CASSVEEGKSSYNSPLHF. As DNA, the CDR3 is TGTGCCAGCAGCGTAGAGGAGGGCAAATCCTCCTATAATTCACCCCTCCACTTT.

This clonotype is termed medium-sized. The genes are TRBV6-2 or TRBV6-3 and TRBJ2-7, with a possible D match to TRBD2 (6 bases). V was pared by 4 bases and J by 7 bases, with 8 bases between. The CDR3 is 11 residues long. The germline V gene has CDR1 MNHEY and CDR2 SVGEGT. The CDR3 DNA reads TGTGCCAGCAGTTTGGAGGGGGAGCAGTACTTC. Encoded protein: CASSLEGEQYF.

This clonotype was counted a few times. The gene calls are TRBV4-1 and TRBJ1-1, with TRBD1 as a possible D gene (5 bases). The V end lost 3 bases, the J end lost 1 base, and 15 bases lay between the germline ends. The CDR3 has 16 residues. Germline CDR1 MGHRA, CDR2 YSYEKL. The CDR3: CASSQRAGTANTEAFF. CDR3 DNA sequence: TGCGCCAGCAGCCAGCGCGCCGGGACGGCGAACACTGAAGCTTTCTTT.

The chain recombines TRBV6-1 with TRBJ1-1; D ambiguous. Trimming cost V 6 bases and J 10 bases, with 15 bases left between them. This CDR3 has 12 amino acids. The germline V gene encodes CDR1 MNHNS and CDR2 SASEGT. CDR3 nucleotide sequence: TGTGCCAGCAGACTCACAGCGAAGGGAGCTTTCTTT. Protein sequence: CASRLTAKGAFF.

The CDR3 loop reads CASSPRDSLNEQYF. The CDR3 DNA is TGTGCCAGCAGTCCAAGGGACAGCCTGAACGAGCAGTACTTC. The V call is TRBV2, the J call TRBJ2-7; TRBD1 aligns across 7 bases. Germline V CDR1 and CDR2: SNHLY, FYNNEI. CDR3 length: 14 amino acids. J lost 5 bases, V lost 5 bases, and 9 bases had no gene match. The full variable domain, its missing parts supplied by reference TRBV2 and TRBJ2-7, is EPEVTQTPSHQVTQMGQEVILRCVPISNHLYFYWYRQILGQKVEFLVSFYNNEISEKSEIFDDQFSVERPDGSNFTLKIRSTKLEDSAMYFCASSPRDSLNEQYFGPGTRLTVT.

V usage is TRBV6-1 and J usage is TRBJ1-2, with TRBD1 matching over 7 bases. Germline V gene data show CDR1 as MNHNS and CDR2 as SASEGT. J gave up 2 bases and V 7 bases, and 7 bases lay outside the gene matches. There are 14 residues in the CDR3. This CDR3 is CASTRQGQNYGYTF. CDR3 DNA: TGTGCCAGCACCAGACAGGGACAGAACTATGGCTACACCTTC.

In its sample, this clonotype was seen a few times. J is TRBJ2-2 and V is TRBV6-5, with a possible D match to TRBD2 (6 bases). CDR3 size: 15 residues. Trimming cost V 2 bases and J 1 base, with 8 bases left between them. CDR1 and CDR2 (germline): MNHEY, SVGAGI. CDR3 residues: CASSYAGLNTGELFF. The CDR3 DNA is TGTGCCAGCAGTTACGCGGGACTGAACACCGGGGAGCTGTTTTTT.

This clonotype is medium-sized by share. The chain links TRBV20-1 to TRBJ2-1; TRBD2 agrees at 12 bases. The germline V gene has CDR1 DFQATT and CDR2 SNEGSKA (reference sequence). CDR3 length equals 17 residues. The J segment lost 8 bases and the V segment lost 0 bases, leaving 11 bases of the junction unmatched. The DNA for the CDR3 is TGCAGTGCTAGAGATCGGGCTAGCGGGGGGGCCGACGATGAGCAGTTCTTC. Residues: CSARDRASGGADDEQFF.

The chain links TRBV2 to TRBJ2-7, with 8 bases matching TRBD1. This CDR3 comprises 15 residues. Germline V lookup: CDR1 SNHLY, CDR2 FYNNEI. After removal of 0 bases from V and 3 bases from J, the junction contained 4 bases not matched to a gene. CDR3 residues: CASSEADTGGYEQYF. For the CDR3, the DNA is TGTGCCAGCAGTGAAGCAGATACAGGGGGCTACGAGCAGTACTTC.

The genes are TRBV11-1 and TRBJ1-2; D gene uncertain. The CDR3 totals 12 residues. The germline CDR1 and CDR2 sequences are SGHAT and FQDESV (reference sequence). V was clipped by 5 bases and J by 3 bases, with 7 bases between them. DNA for the CDR3: TGTGCCAGCAGCAAGTTGGACTATGGCTACACCTTC. Its translation: CASSKLDYGYTF.

The chain links TRBV25-1 to TRBJ2-2, with TRBD1 matching 10 bases. The ends lost 9 bases at V and 3 bases at J; junction bases unmatched: 7. CDR1 is MGHDK and CDR2 is SYGVNS in the germline V gene. This CDR3 region has 15 residues. In nucleotides, the CDR3 is TGTGCCAGTGCAGGCGGGACAGGGGACACCGGGGAGCTGTTTTTT. Protein sequence: CASAGGTGDTGELFF.

The V call is TRBV7-8, the J call TRBJ1-1, with D perhaps TRBD1 (5 bases). V gave up 3 bases and J gave up 1 base, with 9 bases separating them. The CDR3 is made up of 14 amino acids. Germline assignment: CDR1 SGHVS and CDR2 FQNEAQ. The CDR3, as DNA: TGTGCCAGCAGCTTGCAGGGTGGGAACACTGAAGCTTTCTTT. Its translation: CASSLQGGNTEAFF.

The chain is built from TRBV7-3 and TRBJ2-1; 9 nucleotides match TRBD2. Germline lookup yields CDR1 SGHTA and CDR2 FQGTGA. This CDR3 spans 18 amino acids. Trimming took 1 base from V and 6 from J; bases not matched to a gene: 13. The CDR3 loop is CASSLKFSAGGPVNEQFF. The CDR3 DNA reads TGTGCCAGCAGCTTAAAATTCTCTGCGGGAGGGCCGGTCAATGAGCAGTTCTTC.

The CDR3 region is CSAENGQRNEQYF. CDR3 DNA sequence: TGCAGTGCCGAGAACGGACAGCGTAACGAGCAGTACTTC. This chain uses TRBV20-1 with TRBJ2-7; possible D gene TRBD1, 6 bases. CDR1 and CDR2 (germline): DFQATT, SNEGSKA (reference sequence). The CDR3 spans 13 residues. Trimming pared 6 bases from V and 5 bases from J, leaving 17 bases between.

The rearrangement joins TRBV30 to TRBJ1-2; D is undetermined. CDR1 is GTSNPN and CDR2 is SVGIG in the germline V gene (reference sequence). The CDR3 totals 14 residues. V lost 3 bases to trimming and J lost 4 bases, with 15 bases between them. The CDR3 reads CAWRLEALGYGYTF. For the CDR3, the DNA is TGTGCCTGGAGACTGGAGGCTCTCGGCTATGGCTACACCTTC.

This sequence joins TRBV20-1 and TRBJ2-1; 14 bases are a match to TRBD2. The CDR3 sequence is 16 residues long. With V trimmed by 4 bases and J by 3 bases, 5 bases remained unmatched. The germline V gene encodes CDR1 DFQATT and CDR2 SNEGSKA (reference sequence). CDR3 in amino acids: CSATGLAGGDYNEQFF. As DNA, the CDR3 is TGCAGTGCTACCGGACTAGCGGGAGGCGACTACAATGAGCAGTTCTTC.

This chain links TRBV7-9 with TRBJ2-7; TRBD1 aligns across 7 bases. V dropped 5 bases and J dropped 0; count of bases not matched to a gene: 7. The CDR3 runs to 15 residues. Germline V CDR1 and CDR2: SEHNR, FQNEAQ (reference sequence). CDR3 protein: CASSQGDTRSYEQYF. In nucleotides, the CDR3 is TGTGCCAGCAGCCAGGGGGATACCCGCTCCTACGAGCAGTACTTC.

This clonotype was seen only a few times. The J gene is TRBJ1-2, the V gene TRBV12-3 or TRBV12-4, with D uncertain. Trimming left V 3 bases short and J 6 bases short, with 11 bases between. The CDR3 has 13 residues. The CDR3 loop is CASSLKVNHGYTF. For the CDR3, the DNA is TGTGCCAGCAGTTTGAAGGTGAACCATGGCTACACCTTC.

The CDR3 nucleotides are TGTGCCAACGGTGGGGGGCCCTACGAGCAGTACTTC. The encoded protein is CANGGGPYEQYF. The chain combines TRBV6-1 with TRBJ2-7, with D perhaps given as TRBD1 or TRBD2 (6 bases each). Germline values: CDR1 MNHNS, CDR2 SASEGT. The germline V and J ends were trimmed by 10 bases and 2 bases, with 12 bases remaining between them. This CDR3 contains 12 residues.

The chain is built from TRBV5-4 and TRBJ1-2; 9 nucleotides match TRBD1. Germline lookup yields CDR1 SGHNT and CDR2 YYREEE (reference sequence). J was trimmed by 2 bases and V by 4 bases; bases with no gene match: 9. This CDR3 is 16 amino acids long. CDR3 coding DNA: TGTGCCAGCAGCCCGGCGGGACAGGGTGTGAACTATGGCTACACCTTC. This encodes CASSPAGQGVNYGYTF.

This clonotype was counted a few times. J is TRBJ2-5 and V is TRBV19; 12 nucleotides agree with TRBD1. CDR1 LNHDA and CDR2 SQIVND come from the germline V gene (reference sequence). With V trimmed by 4 bases and J by 5 bases, 8 bases remained unmatched. The CDR3 runs to 16 residues. The CDR3 reads CASSNPGTGGQETQYF. CDR3 nucleotide sequence: TGTGCCAGTAGTAACCCTGGGACAGGGGGCCAGGAGACCCAGTACTTC.

The V gene is TRBV30, the J gene TRBJ1-6, with D perhaps TRBD1 (5 bases). The V end lost 4 bases, the J end lost 0 bases, and 13 bases lay between the germline ends. CDR3 length equals 16 residues. In germline, CDR1 is GTSNPN, CDR2 SVGIG (reference sequence). The CDR3 spells CAWTRQTGSYNSPLHF. The DNA for the CDR3 is TGTGCCTGGACCCGTCAAACAGGCTCCTATAATTCACCCCTCCACTTT.

This CDR3 is CAWSDRRGASNQPQHF. The DNA of the CDR3 is TGTGCCTGGAGTGACCGACGGGGGGCGAGCAATCAGCCCCAGCATTTT. The V call is TRBV30, the J call TRBJ1-5, with D possibly being TRBD1 (6 bases). The V end was cut by 1 base, the J end by 1 base, with 14 bases between. Germline assignment: CDR1 GTSNPN and CDR2 SVGIG (reference sequence). The CDR3 sequence is 16 residues long.

DNA of the CDR3: TGTGCCAGCTCACCACCGGGGGGGAACGAGCAGTACTTC. Amino acids: CASSPPGGNEQYF. V usage is TRBV18 and J usage is TRBJ2-7; 7 bases agree with TRBD2. V gave up 0 bases and J gave up 5 bases; unmatched junction bases: 1. CDR3 length: 13 residues. Germline values: CDR1 KGHSH, CDR2 LQKENI.

The chain carries TRBV19 and TRBJ1-2; no firm D call. Germline V CDR1 and CDR2: LNHDA, SQIVND (reference sequence). Trimming pared 6 bases from V and 4 bases from J, leaving 6 bases between. This CDR3 has 11 residues. The DNA for the CDR3 is TGTGCCAGTAGCACACTCTATGGCTACACCTTC. This translates into CASSTLYGYTF.